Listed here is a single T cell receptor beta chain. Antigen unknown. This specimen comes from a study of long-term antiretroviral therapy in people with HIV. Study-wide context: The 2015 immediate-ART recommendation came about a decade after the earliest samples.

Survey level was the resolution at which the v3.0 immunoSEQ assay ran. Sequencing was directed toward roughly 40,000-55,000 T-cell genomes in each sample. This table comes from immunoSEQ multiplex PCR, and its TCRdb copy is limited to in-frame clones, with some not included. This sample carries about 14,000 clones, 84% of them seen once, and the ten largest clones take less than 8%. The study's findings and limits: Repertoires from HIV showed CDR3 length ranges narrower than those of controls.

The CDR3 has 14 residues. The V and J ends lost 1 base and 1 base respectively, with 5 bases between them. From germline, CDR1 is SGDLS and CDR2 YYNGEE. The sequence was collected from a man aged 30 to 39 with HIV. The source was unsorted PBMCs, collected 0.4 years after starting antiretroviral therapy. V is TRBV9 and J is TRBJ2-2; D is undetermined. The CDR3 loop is CASSVLENTGELFF. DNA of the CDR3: TGTGCCAGCAGCGTACTCGAGAACACCGGGGAGCTGTTTTTT.